Sequencing of this TCR beta chain was carried out in a study of metastatic and nonmetastatic thyroid tumors. No treatment had been given to any patient before thyroid surgery. This clone has at least ten counts. This specimen includes other DNA sequences encoding the same CDR3. Trimming cost V 4 bases and J 9 bases; bases outside gene matches: 9. Per the germline V gene, CDR1 is LGHNA and CDR2 is YSLEER. CDR3 size: 14 residues. Original methodology: The authors used CDR3 differences across clinicopathological groups to build a distant-metastasis classifier for papillary thyroid cancer. TCRdb used MiXCR to call clones anew from the PCR reads. TCRdb assigned the V and J calls; the authors' analysis was not used. The data show 20,000 to 25,000 clones, over 25% seen once.

The origin of this receptor is a female donor with papillary thyroid cancer or a benign thyroid nodule (not recorded which). Some clones in this sample may be carry-over from other donors' samples. Source material: tumor tissue. The chain employs TRBV4-3 and TRBJ1-2, with 9 bases identical to TRBD1. CDR3 coding DNA: TGCGCCAGCAGCCGTCTCCGGGACAGGGACCGCTACACCTTC. This encodes CASSRLRDRDRYTF.